These 18 T cell receptor beta chains originate from one sample sequenced in a study of tumor-infiltrating lymphocytes in glioblastoma multiforme. TCR beta libraries were built from RNA through three nested multiplex PCR rounds using modified ARM-PCR. MiXCR was run by TCRdb on the multiplex PCR reads, yielding one entry per CDR3 protein. This sample has approximately 16,000 distinct CDR3 sequences; approximately 71% occur once, and the top ten carry roughly 50%. Sequencing input: brain tumor tissue. The source is a male donor with glioblastoma.

This clonotype rates as large. The chain combines TRBV11-2 with TRBJ1-4, with TRBD1 identical over 10 bases. With 4 bases clipped from V and 15 bases from J, the junction kept 5 bases outside the gene matches. Germline loops: CDR1 SGHAT, CDR2 FQNNGV. The CDR3 covers 12 residues. The CDR3 spells CASSSRQGAVFF. The CDR3 bases are TGTGCCAGCAGCTCCAGACAGGGGGCCGTGTTTTTT.

In this sample, this clonotype turned up many times. The CDR3: CASSQRGRAREDTQYF. The CDR3 DNA sequence: TGTGCCAGCAGCCAACGAGGGAGGGCCAGGGAAGATACGCAGTATTTT. The chain links TRBV2 to TRBJ2-3; TRBD2 agrees at 7 bases. The CDR3 extends over 16 amino acids. The J segment lost 5 bases and the V segment lost 6 bases, leaving 14 bases of the junction unmatched. Germline V CDR1 and CDR2: SNHLY, FYNNEI.

This clonotype is hyperexpanded by share. The rearrangement links TRBV4-1 to TRBJ1-2; the match to TRBD1 covers 7 bases. The germline CDR1 and CDR2 sequences are MGHRA and YSYEKL. The length of the CDR3 is 16 residues. The junction had 6 bases not matched to a gene; V was cut back by 0 bases and J by 2 bases. The CDR3 sequence: CASSQDRYRGNYGYTF. CDR3 coding DNA: TGCGCCAGCAGCCAAGATCGATACAGGGGAAACTATGGCTACACCTTC.

The chain has TRBV28 and TRBJ1-2; D gene ambiguous. The V end lost 6 bases, the J end lost 6 bases, and 14 bases lay between the germline ends. Germline lookup yields CDR1 MDHEN and CDR2 SYDVKM. The CDR3 has 13 residues. The CDR3 DNA reads as TGTGCCAGCAGGCTAAACAGTGAAGATGGCTACACCTTC. This encodes CASRLNSEDGYTF.

The chain employs TRBV11-2 and TRBJ2-7, with 7 bases identical to TRBD1. CDR3 size: 15 residues. CDR1 is SGHAT, CDR2 FQNNGV, per germline. Trimming at V came to 0 bases and at J to 3 bases, leaving 5 bases not matched to a gene. CDR3 coding DNA: TGTGCCAGCAGCTTAGATACAGGGGCGAACTACGAGCAGTACTTC. This gives the protein CASSLDTGANYEQYF.

This clonotype has only one observation. CDR3 sequence: CSAPHRGVQHF. DNA for the CDR3: TGCAGTGCTCCACACAGGGGGGTCCAGCATTTT. The chain recombines TRBV20-1 with TRBJ1-5; 8 bases are a match to TRBD1. The V and J ends lost 5 bases and 12 bases, in that order; junction bases with no gene match: 6. The CDR3 loop spans 11 amino acids. Germline V CDR1 and CDR2: DFQATT, SNEGSKA (reference sequence).

The chain carries TRBV11-2 and TRBJ2-1; 8 nucleotides match TRBD2. V trimming: 4 bases; J trimming: 12 bases; junction bases outside the gene matches: 8. CDR1 is SGHAT and CDR2 is FQNNGV in the germline V gene. The CDR3 has 13 residues. CDR3 sequence: CASSSGGGGGQFF. The DNA for the CDR3 is TGTGCCAGCAGCTCGGGGGGGGGGGGTGGGCAGTTCTTC.

A word on this clonotype: Lacking the conserved final phenylalanine or tryptophan, this CDR3 likely reflects a read error. J is TRBJ2-5 and V is TRBV5-5, with D tentatively TRBD1 or TRBD2 (5 bases each). CDR3 size: 12 residues. Germline lookup yields CDR1 SGHKS and CDR2 YYEKEE (reference sequence). The CDR3 is CANSLGDETQYY. The CDR3 bases are TGTGCCAACAGCTTGGGGGACGAGACCCAGTACTAC.

The chain joins TRBV6-4 to TRBJ2-1; 10 bases are a match to TRBD2. Germline loops: CDR1 MRHNA, CDR2 SNTAGT. This CDR3 is 14 amino acids long. Germline trimming cut 4 bases from V and 8 bases from J; bases unmatched to any gene: 5. The CDR3 DNA reads TGTGCCAGCAGTGGCAGCGGGGGGGTCGATGAGCAGTTCTTC. This gives the protein CASSGSGGVDEQFF.

The V gene is TRBV29-1, the J gene TRBJ1-5, with 11 bases identical to TRBD1. The germline V gene has CDR1 SQVTM and CDR2 ANQGSEA. The CDR3 runs 12 residues. The ends lost 7 bases at V and 6 bases at J; junction bases unmatched: 2. Here the CDR3 reads CSAGTGGQPQHF. The CDR3 bases are TGCAGCGCCGGGACAGGGGGTCAGCCCCAGCATTTT.

A remark on this clonotype: One end of the junction varies from germline; a read error may be responsible. CDR3 amino acids: CASSQAGAYEQNF. CDR3 sequence (DNA): TGCGCCAGCAGCCAAGCGGGGGCCTACGAGCAGAACTTC. This chain joins TRBV4-1 and TRBJ2-7; D may be TRBD1 or TRBD2 (6 bases each). Germline V gives CDR1 MGHRA, CDR2 YSYEKL. The CDR3 sequence is 13 residues long.

Notes on this clonotype: The junction shows a germline mismatch at one end, possibly a read error. The chain has TRBV4-1 and TRBJ2-7; TRBD2 aligns across 14 bases. The CDR3 totals 16 residues. Germline V gene data show CDR1 as MGHRA and CDR2 as YSYEKL. The chain's CDR3 is CASSQGGLAGVYEQYF. CDR3 coding DNA: TGCGCAAGCAGCCAAGGGGGACTAGCGGGAGTCTACGAGCAGTACTTC.

Worth noting for this clonotype: A read error may account for a junction end that differs from germline. The chain uses TRBV4-1 and TRBJ1-6; D uncertain. This CDR3 region has 15 residues. The germline V gene has CDR1 MGHRA and CDR2 YSYEKL. The CDR3 reads CASQNLTSGVSRLHF. CDR3 bases: TGCGCCAGCCAAAACCTGACGTCTGGGGTTTCACGCCTCCACTTT.

This clonotype was seen a few times. The chain employs TRBV6-1 and TRBJ2-5; D might be TRBD1 (6 bases). Per the germline V gene, CDR1 is MNHNS and CDR2 is SASEGT. The length of the CDR3 is 15 residues. Trimming removed 2 bases from V and 4 bases from J, with 14 bases in between. The CDR3 DNA sequence: TGTGCCAGCAGTGAAATCGGGACACCCAGAGAGACCCAGTACTTC. Its translation is CASSEIGTPRETQYF.

With respect to this clonotype: Relative to the germline gene, one junction end is altered; a read error may explain this. This chain joins TRBV12-3 or TRBV12-4 and TRBJ2-6; D might be TRBD1 (5 bases). This CDR3 is 14 amino acids long. CDR3 sequence: CASSLRAGANILTF. In nucleotides, the CDR3 is TGTGCCAGCAGCTTAAGGGCTGGGGCCAACATCCTGACTTTC.

This chain uses TRBV10-1 with TRBJ2-2, with 7 bases aligning to TRBD2. The CDR3 runs 16 residues. The germline CDR1 and CDR2 sequences are WNHNN and SYGVQD (reference sequence). CDR3 amino acids: CSGSEMASGRAGELFF. DNA of the CDR3: TGCTCCGGCAGTGAAATGGCTAGTGGGAGGGCCGGGGAGCTGTTTTTT.

J is TRBJ2-5 and V is TRBV11-2; D call uncertain. V lost 1 base to trimming and J lost 6 bases, with 6 bases between them. CDR3 size: 12 residues. The germline V gene encodes CDR1 SGHAT and CDR2 FQNNGV. For the CDR3, the DNA is TGTGCCAGCAGCTTAGGGGGAAAGACCCAGTACTTC. Its translation is CASSLGGKTQYF.

A remark on this clonotype: A junction end diverges from the germline sequence, so it may reflect a read error. The chain is built from TRBV11-2 and TRBJ2-7; weak D call: TRBD2 (5 bases). CDR1 is SGHAT and CDR2 is FQNNGV in the germline V gene. The CDR3 has 17 residues. The CDR3 nucleotides read TGTGCCAGCAGCTTAGATCTTGGAGGCAGCTTCTCCTGCGAGCAGTACTTC. It specifies CASSLDLGGSFSCEQYF.